This T cell receptor beta chain was identified during a study of blood T cell repertoires in COVID-19. Across the whole study: COVID-19 samples, acute and convalescent, were from the United States, Italy and Spain. PBMCs, B-cell-depleted T cells, or T cells provided the cDNA or gDNA that made up the material.

CDR3 length: 16 amino acids. CDR1 and CDR2 from the germline V gene are SGHVS and FNYEAQ. J gave up 5 bases and V 0 bases, and 6 bases lay outside the gene matches. Authors' analysis steps: Reference gene primer amplification in the assay estimated nucleated cell counts. Only in-frame clones appear in the TCRdb table, and some are missing; sequencing was by immunoSEQ multiplex PCR. The V and J calls and clone size are taken from that table; D and trimming were inferred from the DNA. The profile shows more than 95,000 clones, roughly 80% of them singletons. This receptor was obtained from a woman aged 80 or older with acute or convalescent COVID-19. Sequenced sample: peripheral blood. V is TRBV7-6 and J is TRBJ2-1; 8 nucleotides agree with TRBD2. In DNA, the CDR3 is TGTGCCAGCAGCTTAGCAGGCAGCGGGAGCCACAATGAGCAGTTCTTC. It encodes CASSLAGSGSHNEQFF.